A single sample is the source of the 9 T cell receptor beta chains below, sequenced in a study of post-analysis software for immune sequencing data. General observations from the study: Patients carried 5 or 6 TRBV segments more frequently than controls did, and TRBV5-6, TRBV5-1 and TRBV20-1 were among them.

The authors incorporated unique molecular identifiers into the TCR beta cDNA libraries. A single record per CDR3 protein comes from TCRdb applying MiXCR to the PCR reads. Of about half a million distinct CDR3 sequences in the sample, roughly 34% were seen once. The antigens for these receptors are not known. The sequencing input was blood. The receptors were gathered from a girl under 18 with multiple sclerosis.

V usage is TRBV20-1 and J usage is TRBJ2-1, with 11 bases that match TRBD2. Germline V lookup: CDR1 DFQATT, CDR2 SNEGSKA (reference sequence). The ends lost 6 bases at V and 7 bases at J; junction bases unmatched: 14. The CDR3 totals 16 residues. In nucleotides, the CDR3 is TGCAGTGCCCCCCGATTAGTAGCGGGGGGGCGAAATGAGCAGTTCTTC. Residues: CSAPRLVAGGRNEQFF.

The chain uses TRBV5-5 and TRBJ1-4; D is uncertain. V was shortened by 1 base and J by 8 bases, with 9 bases between the two germline ends. The CDR3 runs to 13 residues. Germline V gene lookup returns CDR1 SGHKS and CDR2 YYEKEE (reference sequence). The CDR3 DNA is TGTGCCAGCAGCTTGTCCCTGGAGGAAAAACTGTTTTTT. Translation: CASSLSLEEKLFF.

This clonotype was seen a few times. This chain joins TRBV12-3 or TRBV12-4 and TRBJ1-5; the D is unclear. This CDR3 is built from 10 residues. Trimming removed 3 bases at V and 12 bases at J, with 6 bases between. CDR3 coding DNA: TGTGCCAGCAGTTTGTCGAACCAGCATTTT. Its protein product is CASSLSNQHF.

This clonotype was found a few times. The DNA is omitted, as the CDR3 cannot be located on it reliably, and the CDR3 follows TCRdb's listing. The rearrangement joins TRBV21-1 to TRBJ2-1. TRBV21-1 is tagged as a pseudogene. Termini included, the CDR3 measures 16 amino acids. CDR3 amino acids: CASSYPYICGRREQFF.

This clonotype was counted a few times. The rearrangement joins TRBV20-1 to TRBJ2-7; 7 bases map to TRBD1. CDR3 length: 15 residues. The V gene end was trimmed by 6 bases and the J gene end by 2 bases; junction bases not matched to a gene: 13. Germline CDR1 DFQATT, CDR2 SNEGSKA (reference sequence). The CDR3 loop is CSAPEVGQGAYEQYF. The CDR3 bases are TGCAGTGCGCCAGAGGTGGGGCAGGGGGCCTACGAGCAGTACTTC.

V gene TRBV4-1 combines with J gene TRBJ1-1, with D possibly being TRBD1 (6 bases). Germline CDR1 MGHRA, CDR2 YSYEKL. Trimming left V 7 bases short and J 2 bases short, with 11 bases between. The CDR3 length is 13 residues. CDR3 sequence: CASMNRANTEAFF. CDR3 nucleotide sequence: TGCGCCAGCATGAACAGGGCTAACACTGAAGCTTTCTTT.

This clonotype was seen a few times. The chain recombines TRBV28 with TRBJ2-5, with D possibly TRBD1 on 5 matching bases. This CDR3 comprises 15 residues. From germline, CDR1 is MDHEN and CDR2 SYDVKM. Trimming stripped 3 bases from V and 2 bases from J, with 13 bases between. The CDR3 here is CASSFPLDRQETQYF. The CDR3 region has the DNA TGTGCCAGCAGTTTCCCTCTCGACAGACAAGAGACCCAGTACTTC.

CDR3 in DNA: TGTGCCAGCAGCACCGGGACAGGGACCTCTGTAGCCAAAAACATTCAGTACTTC. The encoded protein is CASSTGTGTSVAKNIQYF. The rearrangement joins TRBV10-3 to TRBJ2-4; 9 bases map to TRBD1. CDR1 ENHRY and CDR2 SYGVKD come from the germline V gene. CDR3 size: 18 residues. V shed 10 bases, J shed 0 bases, and the junction held 16 bases outside the gene matches.

The chain is built from TRBV18 and TRBJ1-3; D is ambiguous. CDR1 is KGHSH and CDR2 is LQKENI in the germline V gene. There are 17 residues in the CDR3. V was shortened by 1 base and J by 0 bases, with 13 bases between the two germline ends. The CDR3 is CASSPRASGGSGNTIYF. CDR3 in DNA: TGTGCCAGCTCACCACGAGCCTCGGGTGGCTCTGGAAACACCATATATTTT.